This T cell receptor beta chain originates from a study of cytomegalovirus exposure and HLA in healthy donors. Study summary: From HLA-typed donors, an early data release held roughly 80 million unique TCRs.

In germline, CDR1 is SGHRS, CDR2 YFSETQ. The V and J ends lost 4 bases and 6 bases, in that order; junction bases with no gene match: 14. CDR3 length equals 17 residues. Healthy bone marrow donors made up the cohort. Researchers ran the PCR with 60 Vbeta and 13 Jbeta primers. Clones were read by immunoSEQ multiplex PCR, and TCRdb kept only the in-frame ones, dropping some. The sample consists of about 180,000 clones, 70% to 80% of them appearing once. Sequenced material: PBMCs. V gene TRBV5-1 combines with J gene TRBJ1-2, with 11 nucleotides matching TRBD1. The origin of this receptor is a man aged 18 to 30 in good health and CMV-seronegative. The CDR3 sequence: CASSHFRTGGSADGYTF. DNA for the CDR3: TGCGCCAGCAGCCATTTTCGGACAGGGGGCTCCGCTGATGGCTACACCTTC.